These 12 T cell receptor beta chains share one sample of origin, sequenced in a study of shared clonotypes between healthy human individuals. Libraries were prepared by immunoSEQ multiplex PCR; TCRdb keeps only in-frame clonotypes and omits some of them. This sample has roughly 1,100,000 clones, with around four fifths found just once. Material: memory CD4+ T cells sorted from blood. The subset denotes: CD45RA-negative fraction. The receptors come from a man younger than 35 in good health.

On this clone itself: A much larger clone lies one base from this, so it may be a read error. The sample contains more than one DNA sequence encoding this CDR3. The chain uses TRBV30 and TRBJ1-1; D remains unclear. Per germline, CDR1 GTSNPN and CDR2 SVGIG (reference sequence). The ends were cut back, 0 bases at V and 1 base at J, with 6 bases in the middle. The CDR3 consists of 13 residues. CDR3 sequence (DNA): TGTGCCTGGAGTGTGCAGGAGAACACTGAAGCTTTCTTT. Protein sequence: CAWSVQENTEAFF.

The chain employs TRBV11-2 and TRBJ1-2, with D hard to call. The CDR3 is 12 amino acids. Germline loops: CDR1 SGHAT, CDR2 FQNNGV. V was cut by 3 bases and J by 8 bases, with 10 bases left in between. The CDR3: CASSLDLEGYTF. The DNA of the CDR3 is TGTGCCAGCAGCTTGGATTTAGAAGGCTACACCTTC.

This sequence joins TRBV7-9 and TRBJ2-4; TRBD2 matches 8 bases. Germline CDR1 and CDR2: SEHNR and FQNEAQ (reference sequence). V lost 4 bases to trimming and J lost 4 bases; unmatched junction nucleotides: 3. This CDR3 spans 14 amino acids. The CDR3 region has the DNA TGTGCCAGCAGCTCCTCGGGGGGGAAAAACATTCAGTACTTC. It codes for CASSSSGGKNIQYF.

This clone was found a few times. The chain carries TRBV7-2 and TRBJ1-2, with 9 bases lining up with TRBD1. V lost 0 bases and J lost 6; bases outside the gene matches: 5. The germline CDR1 and CDR2 sequences are SGHTA and FQGNSA. The CDR3 extends over 15 amino acids. The CDR3 nucleotides read TGTGCCAGCAGCTTAGCACAGGGGGCCCCCAATGGCTACACCTTC. Its protein product is CASSLAQGAPNGYTF.

This chain uses TRBV9 with TRBJ2-3; 7 bases line up with TRBD2. The CDR3 sequence is 19 residues long. In germline, CDR1 is SGDLS, CDR2 YYNGEE. Unmatched junction bases numbered 20, after V lost 4 bases and J lost 3 bases. The CDR3 loop is CASSISVGGESGGTDTQYF. CDR3 sequence (DNA): TGTGCCAGCAGCATCTCGGTGGGGGGGGAGAGCGGAGGGACAGATACGCAGTATTTT. Complete variable domain (other parts from reference TRBV9 and TRBJ2-3): DSGVTQTPKHLITATGQRVTLRCSPRSGDLSVYWYQQSLDQGLQFLIQYYNGEERAKGNILERFSAQQFPDLHSELNLSSLELGDSALYFCASSISVGGESGGTDTQYFGPGTRLTVL.

This sequence joins TRBV4-1 and TRBJ2-3, with TRBD1 matching 11 bases. The CDR3 length is 17 residues. CDR1 MGHRA and CDR2 YSYEKL come from the germline V gene. The ends lost 2 bases at V and 1 base at J; junction bases unmatched: 5. The CDR3 bases are TGCGCCAGCAGCCAAACGGACAGGGGGCGAGGCACAGATACGCAGTATTTT. Translating it yields CASSQTDRGRGTDTQYF.

This rearrangement joins TRBV7-2 to TRBJ2-5; the D gene is possibly TRBD2 (5 bases). The CDR3 totals 11 residues. In germline, CDR1 is SGHTA, CDR2 FQGNSA. V gave up 2 bases and J gave up 9 bases, with 7 bases separating them. CDR3 DNA sequence: TGTGCCAGCAGCTTAATCGGGGCCCAGTACTTC. Translation: CASSLIGAQYF.

This sequence joins TRBV5-1 and TRBJ1-2; 7 bases fit TRBD1. Germline V gene sequence: CDR1 SGHRS, CDR2 YFSETQ. Trimming took 0 bases from V and 4 from J; bases not matched to a gene: 9. The CDR3 sequence is 16 residues long. The CDR3 loop is CASSLDTGKGAYGYTF. The CDR3 DNA reads TGCGCCAGCAGCTTGGATACGGGGAAGGGGGCCTATGGCTACACCTTC.

The rearrangement links TRBV7-2 to TRBJ1-4, with TRBD1 identical over 11 bases. Germline V gives CDR1 SGHTA, CDR2 FQGNSA. The CDR3 has 15 amino acids. V shed 6 bases, J shed 8 bases, and the junction held 8 bases outside the gene matches. The CDR3 nucleotides are TGTGCCAGCAGTCAGGACAGGGGGCGAGGAGAAAAACTGTTTTTT. As protein: CASSQDRGRGEKLFF. Full variable domain (rest looked up from reference TRBV7-2 and TRBJ1-4): GAGVSQSPSNKVTEKGKDVELRCDPISGHTALYWYRQSLGQGLEFLIYFQGNSAPDKSGLPSDRFSAERTGGSVSTLTIQRTQQEDSAVYLCASSQDRGRGEKLFFGSGTQLSVL.

The V call is TRBV4-1, the J call TRBJ1-4, with no clear D. Germline assignment: CDR1 MGHRA and CDR2 YSYEKL. This CDR3 contains 15 residues. V gave up 5 bases and J gave up 2 bases, with 12 bases separating them. CDR3 sequence: CASSGPGSTNEKLFF. The CDR3 coding sequence is TGCGCCAGCAGCGGTCCAGGTTCCACTAATGAAAAACTGTTTTTT.

There are a few counts of this clone. The gene calls are TRBV4-3 and TRBJ1-4; D gene ambiguous. The CDR3 has 16 residues. Germline CDR1 is LGHNA and CDR2 is YSLEER. V lost 0 bases and J lost 7, with 15 bases in between. The CDR3 bases are TGCGCCAGCAGCCAAGATCTATTGGGGTTGGGTGAAAAACTGTTTTTT. Translating it yields CASSQDLLGLGEKLFF.

The chain uses TRBV5-1 and TRBJ2-7, with D perhaps assigned TRBD1 or TRBD2 (5 bases each). The V gene lost 4 bases and the J gene lost 5 bases, with 16 bases spanning the gap. CDR1 is SGHRS, CDR2 YFSETQ, per germline. The CDR3 is made up of 14 amino acids. CDR3 nucleotide sequence: TGCGCCAGCAGCCCTTTGGGGGATAAGGACGAGCAGTACTTC. As protein: CASSPLGDKDEQYF. The full variable domain, rest sourced from reference TRBV5-1 and TRBJ2-7, is KAGVTQTPRYLIKTRGQQVTLSCSPISGHRSVSWYQQTPGQGLQFLFEYFSETQRNKGNFPGRFSGRQFSNSRSEMNVSTLELGDSALYLCASSPLGDKDEQYFGPGTRLTVT.